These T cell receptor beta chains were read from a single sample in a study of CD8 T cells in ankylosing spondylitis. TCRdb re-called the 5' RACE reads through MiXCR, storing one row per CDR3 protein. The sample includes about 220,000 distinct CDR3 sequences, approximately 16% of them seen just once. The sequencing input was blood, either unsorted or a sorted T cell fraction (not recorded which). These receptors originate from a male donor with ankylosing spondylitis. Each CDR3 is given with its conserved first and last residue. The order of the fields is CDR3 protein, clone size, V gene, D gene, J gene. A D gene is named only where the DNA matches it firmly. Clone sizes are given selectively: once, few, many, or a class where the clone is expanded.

cdr3_aa: CASSLTAGGLSTDTQYF
clone_size: NA
v_call: TRBV27
d_call: TRBD1
j_call: TRBJ2-3

cdr3_aa: CASSLGSVGGGWTDTQYF
clone_size: few
v_call: TRBV11-2
d_call: NA
j_call: TRBJ2-3

cdr3_aa: CSARVSGTTSYEQYF
clone_size: NA
v_call: TRBV20-1
d_call: TRBD2
j_call: TRBJ2-7

cdr3_aa: CASSPLPVEGQYF
clone_size: NA
v_call: TRBV18
d_call: NA
j_call: TRBJ2-7

cdr3_aa: CASTGQPINEQFF
clone_size: NA
v_call: TRBV19
d_call: TRBD1
j_call: TRBJ2-1

cdr3_aa: CASSLSAFSRDGELFF
clone_size: few
v_call: TRBV12-3/TRBV12-4
d_call: NA
j_call: TRBJ2-2

cdr3_aa: CASSLFGTTEDIGYTF
clone_size: NA
v_call: TRBV4-1
d_call: NA
j_call: TRBJ1-2

cdr3_aa: CATSRRNNQPQHF
clone_size: few
v_call: TRBV24-1
d_call: NA
j_call: TRBJ1-5

cdr3_aa: CASSLSGDYEQYF
clone_size: many
v_call: TRBV12-3/TRBV12-4
d_call: NA
j_call: TRBJ2-7

cdr3_aa: CASSETALSTDTQYF
clone_size: NA
v_call: TRBV25-1
d_call: NA
j_call: TRBJ2-3

cdr3_aa: CASSFRDNPYEQYF
clone_size: many
v_call: TRBV12-3/TRBV12-4
d_call: NA
j_call: TRBJ2-7

cdr3_aa: CAISESTGASNQPQHF
clone_size: many
v_call: TRBV10-3
d_call: NA
j_call: TRBJ1-5

cdr3_aa: CATSRDKGSGQPQHF
clone_size: few
v_call: TRBV15
d_call: NA
j_call: TRBJ1-5

cdr3_aa: CASSQDFGGLHSNYGYTF
clone_size: few
v_call: TRBV4-3
d_call: NA
j_call: TRBJ1-2

cdr3_aa: CASSSGLLARYNEQFF
clone_size: many
v_call: TRBV13
d_call: NA
j_call: TRBJ2-1

cdr3_aa: CASSPRTEWAYEQYF
clone_size: NA
v_call: TRBV5-1
d_call: NA
j_call: TRBJ2-7

cdr3_aa: CASSQGAGPNDPYNEQFF
clone_size: NA
v_call: TRBV3-1
d_call: NA
j_call: TRBJ2-1

cdr3_aa: CASSLNALEQFF
clone_size: NA
v_call: TRBV5-1
d_call: NA
j_call: TRBJ2-1

cdr3_aa: CASSNLGPQETSLHF
clone_size: few
v_call: TRBV5-1
d_call: NA
j_call: TRBJ1-6

cdr3_aa: CASSEASPLEGGELFF
clone_size: NA
v_call: TRBV2
d_call: NA
j_call: TRBJ2-2

cdr3_aa: CSARVKSLASYEQYF
clone_size: few
v_call: TRBV20-1
d_call: NA
j_call: TRBJ2-7

cdr3_aa: CASSLFNWRGGGNKETQYF
clone_size: NA
v_call: TRBV28
d_call: TRBD2
j_call: TRBJ2-5

cdr3_aa: CAHPYRDRGPASNQPQHF
clone_size: NA
v_call: TRBV6-8
d_call: TRBD1
j_call: TRBJ1-5

cdr3_aa: CASSDAWQIYEQYF
clone_size: NA
v_call: TRBV6-1
d_call: NA
j_call: TRBJ2-7

cdr3_aa: CASSQVHEQFF
clone_size: few
v_call: TRBV3-1
d_call: NA
j_call: TRBJ2-1

cdr3_aa: CASSRDRVGGSYNEQFF
clone_size: NA
v_call: TRBV7-6
d_call: NA
j_call: TRBJ2-1

cdr3_aa: CSVMAGVNNEQFF
clone_size: NA
v_call: TRBV29-1
d_call: TRBD2
j_call: TRBJ2-1

cdr3_aa: CASSSAGSTNYGYTF
clone_size: NA
v_call: TRBV9
d_call: NA
j_call: TRBJ1-2

cdr3_aa: CASSYWAGVDNEQFF
clone_size: NA
v_call: TRBV6-5
d_call: TRBD2
j_call: TRBJ2-1

cdr3_aa: CASSQGQPRSYTF
clone_size: NA
v_call: TRBV9
d_call: TRBD1
j_call: TRBJ1-2

cdr3_aa: CASSPRTVQETQYF
clone_size: few
v_call: TRBV4-1
d_call: NA
j_call: TRBJ2-5

cdr3_aa: CASSLGMGMNTEAFF
clone_size: many
v_call: TRBV7-9
d_call: NA
j_call: TRBJ1-1

cdr3_aa: CASTSTGGNEKLFF
clone_size: NA
v_call: TRBV12-3/TRBV12-4
d_call: NA
j_call: TRBJ1-4

cdr3_aa: CSVGDSNTGELFF
clone_size: many
v_call: TRBV29-1
d_call: TRBD1
j_call: TRBJ2-2

cdr3_aa: CASGTSGSKETQYF
clone_size: few
v_call: TRBV7-8
d_call: TRBD2
j_call: TRBJ2-5